This TCR beta chain is from a study of cytomegalovirus exposure and HLA in healthy donors. Study-wide points: Beyond CMV serostatus, there was no information to go on about immune exposure.

Primers included in the PCR were 60 Vbeta and 13 Jbeta primers. Here immunoSEQ multiplex PCR was the method, and the copy in TCRdb shows in-frame clones only, minus some. The data contain roughly 130,000 clones, under 70% of them singletons. To note about this clone: Its antigen is unidentified.

This CDR3 spans 15 amino acids. The germline V gene has CDR1 MNHNS and CDR2 SASEGT. The V segment lost 7 bases and the J segment 5 bases; nucleotides outside the gene matches: 9. The receptor was derived from a woman aged 55-69 years in good health and CMV-seronegative. The sequencing input was PBMCs. The V gene is TRBV6-1, the J gene TRBJ2-2; 8 bases line up with TRBD1. The CDR3 DNA reads as TGTGCCAGCAAGCCGCTACAGGGGGGTACCGGGGAGCTGTTTTTT. It is translated as CASKPLQGGTGELFF.